The rows below give T cell receptor beta chains drawn from one sample of a study of CD8 T cells in Susac syndrome. MiXCR was run by TCRdb on the immunoSEQ multiplex PCR reads, yielding one entry per CDR3 protein. The sample yields 100,000 to 150,000 distinct CDR3 sequences, more than 90% seen once. Material: CD4+ T cells from PBMCs. Receptors were obtained from a human donor in good health. Each CDR3 is given with its conserved first and last residue. D genes are given only for firm matches. Not every row has a clone size; where given, it reads once, few, many or a size class.

cdr3_nt cdr3_aa d_call clone_size j_call v_call
TGTGCCAGCAGTTACTCGAGGGGAGACTACTTCACAGATACGCAGTATTTT CASSYSRGDYFTDTQYF . . TRBJ2-3 TRBV6-5
TGTGCCAGCGAAAACAGTCAGGGCTACGAGCAGTACTTC CASENSQGYEQYF . . TRBJ2-7 TRBV7-9
TGTGCCAGCAGTTACTCCCTTACCGGGAGGGAGACCCAGTACTTC CASSYSLTGRETQYF TRBD2 . TRBJ2-5 TRBV6-6
TGTGCCAGCTTCAAAAGGGCGCAGGAGACCCAGTACTTC CASFKRAQETQYF . . TRBJ2-5 TRBV18
TGTGCCAGCAGTCCTCCGGGACAGGTCGCGAAGCAGTACTTC CASSPPGQVAKQYF TRBD1 . TRBJ2-7 TRBV12-3/TRBV12-4
TGCAGCGTCGCGGGACAGAGCTCTGGAAACACCATATATTTT CSVAGQSSGNTIYF TRBD1 . TRBJ1-3 TRBV29-1
TGTGCCAGCAGCTTAAGCAGGGAATACCAAGAGACCCAGTACTTC CASSLSREYQETQYF . . TRBJ2-5 TRBV7-9
TGTGCCAGCAGCTTAAGGCTAGCGGGAGGTCCTAGCTACGAGCAGTACTTC CASSLRLAGGPSYEQYF TRBD2 . TRBJ2-7 TRBV7-2
TGCGCCAGCAGCTTAGGACAGCCCCCCGGGGAGCTGTTTTTT CASSLGQPPGELFF . . TRBJ2-2 TRBV5-1
TGCGCCAGCAGTCATCAAAAGGGACAGGGTTTCTACGAGCAGTACTTC CASSHQKGQGFYEQYF TRBD1 . TRBJ2-7 TRBV23-1
TGCAGTGCTAGCACAACAACCTACGAGCAGTACTTC CSASTTTYEQYF . . TRBJ2-7 TRBV20-1
TGTGCCAGCAGCGGTGAGATTAGCTTATACGAGCAGTACTTC CASSGEISLYEQYF . . TRBJ2-7 TRBV12-3/TRBV12-4
TGTGCCAGCAGACCCAGGGACAGGGATAACTATGGCTACACCTTC CASRPRDRDNYGYTF TRBD1 . TRBJ1-2 TRBV2
TGTGCCAGCATCGTCCTCCGGGGCGGGGATGGCTACACCTTC CASIVLRGGDGYTF . . TRBJ1-2 TRBV2
TGTGCCAGCAGTCCCCGGGACAGAAACACCGGGGAGCTGTTTTTT CASSPRDRNTGELFF TRBD1 . TRBJ2-2 TRBV12-3/TRBV12-4
TGTGCCACCCAGACTAGCCAACTTCATGGGGAGACCCAGTACTTC CATQTSQLHGETQYF TRBD2 . TRBJ2-5 TRBV6-1
TGTGCCAGCAGTGAACCGGGACCGTATGGCTACACCTTC CASSEPGPYGYTF . . TRBJ1-2 TRBV6-1
TGCAGCGTTGAATTGGGGGGGGATGAAGCTTTCTTT CSVELGGDEAFF . . TRBJ1-1 TRBV29-1
TGTGCCAGTAGTAGTGAGACACCGAACACTGAAGCTTTCTTT CASSSETPNTEAFF . . TRBJ1-1 TRBV19
TGTGCCAGCAGCTTAAGGATGGGTCAGCCCCAGCATTTT CASSLRMGQPQHF . once TRBJ1-5 TRBV7-6
TGTGCCAGCAGCCCCCTGGGGGGCGCTTCCTACAATGAGCAGTTCTTC CASSPLGGASYNEQFF . . TRBJ2-1 TRBV3-1
TGTGCCAGCAGTCCCCTTTCAGGGGGTAAGCCCCAGCATTTT CASSPLSGGKPQHF TRBD1 . TRBJ1-5 TRBV28
TGCGCCAGCAGCCCCGGGACGGACTCCTACGAGCAGTACTTC CASSPGTDSYEQYF . . TRBJ2-7 TRBV5-1
TGTGCCAGCTCACCACCAACGGGAGTGGGGCCAGATACGCAGTATTTT CASSPPTGVGPDTQYF . once TRBJ2-3 TRBV18
TGTGCCAGCAGCCAGAGGACTAGCGGGCGATACTTC CASSQRTSGRYF TRBD2 . TRBJ2-5 TRBV3-1
TGCAGCGTTGCGGCCCAGATCGGAGAGACCCAGTACTTC CSVAAQIGETQYF . few TRBJ2-5 TRBV29-1
TGCAGTGCCATACCTAGGACAGGGCAGCGCCGAAGCTCCTACGAGCAGTACTTC CSAIPRTGQRRSSYEQYF TRBD1 . TRBJ2-7 TRBV20-1
TGTGCCAGCAGCTTAGCAGGGCTGGAGACCCAGTACTTC CASSLAGLETQYF . . TRBJ2-5 TRBV7-9
TGTGCCAGCAGTTGGGACAGGGCCCAAAATCAGCCCCAGCATTTT CASSWDRAQNQPQHF TRBD1 once TRBJ1-5 TRBV5-5
TGTGCCAGCAGCCAAGTTTCCACACCAGCAGGCTACACCTTC CASSQVSTPAGYTF . . TRBJ1-2 TRBV3-1
TGTGCCAGCCACTATAGCCTGAGAAGGGACGAGCAGTACTTC CASHYSLRRDEQYF . . TRBJ2-7 TRBV6-1
TGCGCCAGCAGCACGGCGTCGGGGAGGGAGACCCAGTACTTC CASSTASGRETQYF . . TRBJ2-5 TRBV5-1
TGTGCCAGCAGCCCGTCCGGAGTAGCCTACGAGCAGTACTTC CASSPSGVAYEQYF . . TRBJ2-7 TRBV5-4
TGTGCCAGCACCAAGGGCCACTCCTCCTACGAGCAGTACTTC CASTKGHSSYEQYF . . TRBJ2-7 TRBV12-3/TRBV12-4
TGTGCCAGCTCACCGGCAGTCCTACTCTATGGCTACACCTTC CASSPAVLLYGYTF . . TRBJ1-2 TRBV18
TGTGCCAGCAGCTTAGAGGGACAGGGCTCCTACAATGAGCAGTTCTTC CASSLEGQGSYNEQFF TRBD1 . TRBJ2-1 TRBV11-2
TGTGCCAGCAGCTCCGGGACAGGGTCTATCTACACCTTC CASSSGTGSIYTF TRBD1 few TRBJ1-2 TRBV7-2
TGTGCCAGCAGTTTGGGAGACTACGAGCAGTACTTC CASSLGDYEQYF . . TRBJ2-7 TRBV12-3/TRBV12-4
TGTGCCTGGAGTCGCGCCGGGACAGGGGGCACTGAAGCTTCCTTT CAWSRAGTGGTEASF TRBD1 . TRBJ1-1 TRBV30
TGTGCCAGCAGTTCCCGATCTAAGCAGTACTTC CASSSRSKQYF . . TRBJ2-7 TRBV28
TGTGCCAGTCACGCGGGACACCCTTCCTACGAGCAGTACTTC CASHAGHPSYEQYF . . TRBJ2-7 TRBV28
TGTGCCAGCACCCCTTGGGGGGCCCAGCATTTT CASTPWGAQHF . . TRBJ1-5 TRBV12-3/TRBV12-4
TGCAGCGCCGGAGGGGGGTATACTGAAGCTTTCTTT CSAGGGYTEAFF . . TRBJ1-1 TRBV29-1
TGTGCCTGGAGTAGGGGGACAGGAGAGCAGTACTTC CAWSRGTGEQYF TRBD1 . TRBJ2-7 TRBV30
TGCGCCAGCAGCCGAGGACCTGTGGACGAGCAGTACTTC CASSRGPVDEQYF . . TRBJ2-7 TRBV23-1
TGCGCCAGCAGCCATGAGACAGCGAATGGCTACACCTTC CASSHETANGYTF . . TRBJ1-2 TRBV4-1
TGTGCCAGCTCACCGCGGTCGGTACTAAACAATGAGCAGTTCTTC CASSPRSVLNNEQFF . . TRBJ2-1 TRBV18
TGTGCCAGCAGTTCGAGACCCCAGAGCCATCAGCCCCAGCATTTT CASSSRPQSHQPQHF . . TRBJ1-5 TRBV6-5
TGTGCCAGCAGCTTTGGAATCTTCGGGGAAGATGAAAAACTGTTTTTT CASSFGIFGEDEKLFF . . TRBJ1-4 TRBV5-6
TGCAGTGTTAAAGGGGGCGGCTATGGCTACACCTTC CSVKGGGYGYTF TRBD1 . TRBJ1-2 TRBV20-1
TGTGCCAGCACCGTAGCGGGCACTTCCTACAATGAGCAGTTCTTC CASTVAGTSYNEQFF TRBD2 . TRBJ2-1 TRBV4-2
TGTGCCAGCAGTTTGAGGACTAGCGGGAGTTCCCCCCCGGAGACCCAGTACTTC CASSLRTSGSSPPETQYF TRBD2 . TRBJ2-5 TRBV12-3/TRBV12-4
TGCGCCAGCAGCTTGGCCAGTGGGGGCACTGAAGCTTTCTTT CASSLASGGTEAFF . . TRBJ1-1 TRBV5-1
TGCAGCGGACTAGCGGGGGTAGGAGAGACCCAGTACTTC CSGLAGVGETQYF TRBD2 . TRBJ2-5 TRBV29-1
TGTGCCAGCAGTGTTGGCGGCCAACCGACAGATACGCAGTATTTT CASSVGGQPTDTQYF . . TRBJ2-3 TRBV6-1
TGCAGCGTCGCCGGGACTAGCGGGAGGCCCATCAATGAGCAGTTCTTC CSVAGTSGRPINEQFF TRBD2 . TRBJ2-1 TRBV29-1
TGTGCCAGCCTCAAAGACGGAGGAACTAATGAAAAACTGTTTTTT CASLKDGGTNEKLFF . . TRBJ1-4 TRBV7-9
TGTGCCAGCAGCACTCTTTTCGGAAACACTGAAGCTTTCTTT CASSTLFGNTEAFF . . TRBJ1-1 TRBV27
TGTGCCAGCAGCCAAGGGCCAGTCGGGACTGAAGCTTTCTTT CASSQGPVGTEAFF . . TRBJ1-1 TRBV3-1
TGCAGCGGGTTTATAGGCTCTGGGGCCAACGTCCTGACTTTC CSGFIGSGANVLTF . once TRBJ2-6 TRBV29-1